This T cell receptor beta chain was captured by sequencing in a study of cytomegalovirus exposure and HLA in healthy donors. This clone has more than one count but fewer than ten. The PCR was carried out with 60 Vbeta primers and 13 Jbeta primers. Original analysis: Later reanalysis found approximately 80 million unique TCR beta chains, some 10 million of them shared. Some clones are missing from TCRdb's copy, which holds only in-frame ones; the method was immunoSEQ multiplex PCR. V and J calls and clone size are those listed in that table; D and trimming were worked out from the DNA. The table shows about 160,000 clones, with around 74% occurring only once. Those who donated were healthy bone marrow donors. The donors, nominally healthy at sampling, likely had unrecorded immune exposures. Germline V gene data show CDR1 as MNHNS and CDR2 as SASEGT. CDR3 length: 11 amino acids. Trimming took off 5 bases at V and 7 bases at J, with 8 bases between the two ends.

This TCR was recovered from a woman in her 30s in good health and CMV-seronegative. The chain uses TRBV6-1 and TRBJ1-1, with D tentatively TRBD1 (6 bases). Specimen: PBMCs. The CDR3 reads CASSQGREAFF. DNA for the CDR3: TGTGCCAGCAGTCAGGGGCGTGAAGCTTTCTTT.